This T cell receptor (beta chain) was recovered during a study of T cell changes during pregnancy in multiple sclerosis. Germline V lookup: CDR1 SGDLS, CDR2 YYNGEE. Trimming removed 5 bases at V and 1 base at J, with 12 bases between. This CDR3 has 14 residues. Sequencing used immunoSEQ multiplex PCR; TCRdb keeps in-frame clones, though not all of them. The sample includes some 74,000 clones, more than 90% seen only once; the top ten take 3.7%. Sequences were derived from peripheral blood, sampled after pregnancy. This clonotype originated in a female donor in good health, enrolled as a control in a pregnancy study. The J gene is TRBJ1-2, the V gene TRBV9, with no clear D. CDR3 region: CASRRTADNYGYTF. DNA for the CDR3: TGTGCCAGCAGACGCACAGCAGATAACTATGGCTACACCTTC.